The clone carrying this TCR beta chain was seen a few times. This entry belongs to a study of response to subunit inactivated influenza vaccine. TCRdb used MiXCR to reprocess the RT-PCR reads, holding one entry per CDR3 protein. The table lists a few hundred thousand distinct CDR3 sequences, approximately 7.2% of them singletons, with roughly 13% in the top ten. The CDR3 is made up of 12 amino acids. Per the germline V gene, CDR1 is LGHDT and CDR2 is YNNKEL (reference sequence). V gave up 3 bases and J gave up 4 bases, with 7 bases separating them. The TCR originated in a man between 45 and 75 years old who received an inactivated influenza vaccine. Sequenced material: PBMCs from blood, taken around 25 months after vaccination. The chain carries TRBV3-1 and TRBJ2-7, with a possible D match to TRBD1 (5 bases). The CDR3 region is CASSQYRYEQYF. CDR3 DNA: TGTGCCAGCAGCCAGTACAGGTACGAGCAGTACTTC.